This T cell receptor (beta chain) is drawn from a study of T cell responses to AZD1222 COVID-19 vaccine. Study-level findings and limits: At baseline, just a handful of AZD1222 recipients tested seropositive. A rise in Spike-specific TCR breadth and depth followed two AZD1222 doses. Repertoires were obtained solely post-peak T cell response.

V lost 2 bases and J lost 4; bases outside the gene matches: 3. The CDR3 runs 14 residues. Germline assignment: CDR1 SGHRS and CDR2 YFSETQ. Comment on this clone: As yet, its antigen is unknown.

TCRdb keeps only in-frame clones here, not all; method: immunoSEQ multiplex PCR. Of around 100,000 clones in the sample, approximately 91% were seen once. V is TRBV5-1 and J is TRBJ1-5; 7 nucleotides align to TRBD1. This clonotype originated in an adult in good health. Specimen: peripheral blood, collected on day 0 of AZD1222 vaccination. The CDR3 region is CASSFSTGNQPQHF. The CDR3 bases are TGCGCCAGCAGCTTCTCGACAGGGAATCAGCCCCAGCATTTT.